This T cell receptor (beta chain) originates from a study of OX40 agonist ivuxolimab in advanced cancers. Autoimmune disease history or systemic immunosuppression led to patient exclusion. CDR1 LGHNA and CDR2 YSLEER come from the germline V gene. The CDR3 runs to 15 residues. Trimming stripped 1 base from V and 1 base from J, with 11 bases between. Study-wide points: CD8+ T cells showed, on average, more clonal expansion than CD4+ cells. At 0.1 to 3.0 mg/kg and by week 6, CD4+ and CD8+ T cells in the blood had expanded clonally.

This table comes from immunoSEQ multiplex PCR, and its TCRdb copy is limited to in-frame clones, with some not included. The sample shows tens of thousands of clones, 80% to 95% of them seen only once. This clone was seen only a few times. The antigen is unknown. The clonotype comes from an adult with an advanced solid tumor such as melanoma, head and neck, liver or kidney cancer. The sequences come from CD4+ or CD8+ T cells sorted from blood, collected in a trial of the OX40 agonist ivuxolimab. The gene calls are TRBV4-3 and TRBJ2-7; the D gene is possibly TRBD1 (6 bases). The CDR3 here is CASSQGYGQSYEQYF. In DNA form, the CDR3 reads TGCGCCAGCAGCCAAGGGTACGGACAGTCCTACGAGCAGTACTTC.